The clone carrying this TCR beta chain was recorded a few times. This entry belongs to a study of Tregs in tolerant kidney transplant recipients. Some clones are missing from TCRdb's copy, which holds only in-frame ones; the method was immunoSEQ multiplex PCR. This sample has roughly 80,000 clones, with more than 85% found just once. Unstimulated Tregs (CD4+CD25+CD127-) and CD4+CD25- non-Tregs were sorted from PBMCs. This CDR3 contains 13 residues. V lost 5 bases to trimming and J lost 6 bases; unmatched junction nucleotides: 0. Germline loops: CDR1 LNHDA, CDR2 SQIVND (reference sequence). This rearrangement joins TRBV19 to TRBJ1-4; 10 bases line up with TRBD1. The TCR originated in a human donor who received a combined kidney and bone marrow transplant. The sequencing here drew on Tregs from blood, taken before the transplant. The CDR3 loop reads CASSGTGDEKLFF. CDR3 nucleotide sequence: TGTGCCAGTAGTGGGACAGGGGATGAAAAACTGTTTTTT.